This T cell receptor (beta chain) was found in a study of vaccination and CD4 T cells after COVID-19. Study observations and caveats: The analysis of convalescent patients involved relatively few individuals and lacked early post-infection timepoints.

The Oncomine TCR Beta short-read assay sequenced DNA from cultured CD4+ T cells. MiXCR, run by TCRdb on the PCR reads, gives a single entry per CDR3 protein. The sample records around 16,000 distinct CDR3 sequences, 52% being singletons. Concerning this clonotype: No antigen is known for it.

Treatment noted: roughly 11-day PBMC culture with coronavirus spike peptide pools or control peptides (ViraFEST assay). ViraFEST used peptide pools to expand antigen-specific T cells and subsequently sequenced their TCRs. Negative selection separated CD4+ T cells from 10-day cultures. The V and J ends lost 5 bases and 5 bases respectively, with 19 bases between them. This CDR3 contains 15 residues. Per germline, CDR1 SGDLS and CDR2 YYNGEE. The rearrangement joins TRBV9 to TRBJ1-1; a weak D match, TRBD1 (6 bases). The sequenced sample was CD4+ T cells from blood, cultured in vitro, obtained before SARS-CoV-2 vaccination. The TCR originated in a human donor who had recovered from COVID-19. CDR3 bases: TGTGCCAGCAGTCCTACGGGGGGCCTGGGGACTGAAGCTTTCTTT. This sequence encodes CASSPTGGLGTEAFF.